This T cell receptor beta chain was retrieved from a study of T cell responses to AZD1222 COVID-19 vaccine. The CDR3 length is 14 residues. V was clipped by 7 bases and J by 0 bases; unmatched bases: 8. Germline V gene lookup returns CDR1 SQVTM and CDR2 ANQGSEA. This clone was found a few times. The repertoire was sequenced with immunoSEQ multiplex PCR; TCRdb's copy has only in-frame clones and lacks some. Counted here are roughly 150,000 clones, about nine tenths occurring once; the ten biggest clones make up around 1.3%. This clonotype was obtained from an adult in good health. Sample: peripheral blood, taken on day 0 of AZD1222 vaccination. The gene calls are TRBV29-1 and TRBJ2-7; 8 bases are a match to TRBD1. The CDR3 region has the DNA TGCAGCGCGAAGGACAGGGTGAACTCCTACGAGCAGTACTTC. Translated: CSAKDRVNSYEQYF.